A selection of T cell receptor beta chains follows, all from one sample in a study of cytomegalovirus exposure and HLA in healthy donors. The protocol was immunoSEQ multiplex PCR, while the TCRdb copy is restricted to in-frame clones and leaves out a portion. The sample holds more than 80,000 clones; around 85% are singletons and the top ten take roughly 1.2%. The sequenced sample consisted of PBMCs. These receptors originate from a girl aged 2 to 10 in good health and CMV-seropositive. Both conserved end residues are part of each CDR3. Fields, in order: V gene, clone size, J gene, D gene, CDR3 DNA, CDR3 protein. The D gene is left open where the match is weak. Expanded clones are given a class, and other clones once, few, many or no size at all.

TRBV29-1	.	TRBJ2-2	.	TGCAGCGGGAGTCCCAACACCGGGGAGCTGTTTTTT	CSGSPNTGELFF
TRBV14	.	TRBJ2-7	TRBD1	TGTGCCAGCAGCTCAGGGACAGGGTCTAGGGAGCAGTACTTC	CASSSGTGSREQYF
TRBV2	.	TRBJ1-1	TRBD1	TGTGCCAGCAGTGAATTCGTCAGGGGGGACACTGAAGCTTTCTTT	CASSEFVRGDTEAFF
TRBV18	.	TRBJ1-2	TRBD1	TGTGCCAGCTCTTTATGGGACAGGGGCTGGTTAGACTATGGCTACACCTTC	CASSLWDRGWLDYGYTF
TRBV27	.	TRBJ2-1	TRBD2	TGTGCCAGCAGTTTAAGGGCTAGCGGGGCTAACAATGAGCAGTTCTTC	CASSLRASGANNEQFF
TRBV5-4	few	TRBJ2-3	TRBD2	TGTGCCAGCAGCTTAGCGGGGACCACAGATACGCAGTATTTT	CASSLAGTTDTQYF
TRBV5-6	.	TRBJ1-2	.	TGTGCCAGCAGCTTTCAAACAGGGTCCTATGGCTACACCTTC	CASSFQTGSYGYTF
TRBV5-1	.	TRBJ2-1	TRBD1	TGCGCCAGCGCGGACAGGGCTTACAATGAGCAGTTCTTC	CASADRAYNEQFF
TRBV25-1	.	TRBJ2-7	TRBD1	TGTGCCAGCAGTGAATCGGGGACAGGGTACTACGAGCAGTACTTC	CASSESGTGYYEQYF
TRBV4-1	few	TRBJ2-4	.	TGCGCCAGCAGCCAAGGCCGGGGTAGCGGAACCAAAAACATTCAGTACTTC	CASSQGRGSGTKNIQYF
TRBV7-2	.	TRBJ2-7	TRBD2	TGTGCCAGCAGCCTACCCTTCCAGCGGGAGCCAACTCCCTACGAGCAGTACTTC	CASSLPFQREPTPYEQYF
TRBV4-1	few	TRBJ2-7	TRBD2	TGCGCCAGCAGCCAGCCCAGCGGGGCAGACTACGAGCAGTACTTC	CASSQPSGADYEQYF
TRBV6-5	.	TRBJ2-7	TRBD2	TGTGCCGGCAGTTATTCCCGGACTAGCAAGGTCGAGCAGTACTTC	CAGSYSRTSKVEQYF
TRBV29-1	.	TRBJ2-1	TRBD2	TGCAGCGTCGCCGGCAGGGCCCGCGAGCGACTAGCAGACTACAATGAGCAGTTCTTC	CSVAGRARERLADYNEQFF
TRBV5-6	.	TRBJ2-7	TRBD2	TGTGCCAGCACGTCGGGCGGGAGGGCCTACGAGCAGTACTTC	CASTSGGRAYEQYF
TRBV5-1	once	TRBJ2-1	.	TGCGCCAGCAGCTTGGGCATAAGGACAGACAATGAGCAGTTCTTC	CASSLGIRTDNEQFF
TRBV28	.	TRBJ2-7	.	TGTGCCAGCAGGGAGGGACAGAAACTTAACGAGCAGTACTTC	CASREGQKLNEQYF
TRBV30	.	TRBJ1-1	TRBD1	TGTGCCTGGGAATCCGGACAGGGCCTGAGGGACACTGAAGCTTTCTTT	CAWESGQGLRDTEAFF
TRBV7-2	.	TRBJ1-5	TRBD1	TGTGCCAGTACGGGACAGTATAGCAATCAGCCCCAGCATTTT	CASTGQYSNQPQHF
TRBV13	.	TRBJ2-1	TRBD2	TGTGCCAGCAGCTACGGGGGGGTTTACAATGAGCAGTTCTTC	CASSYGGVYNEQFF
TRBV6-1	once	TRBJ2-7	TRBD2	TGTGCCAGCAGAACCGGGACTACCTCCGGCGAGCAGTACTTC	CASRTGTTSGEQYF
TRBV11-3	few	TRBJ2-1	.	TGTGCCAGCAGCTTAGAGGCTGGGGCGCGAAGTGAGCAGTTCTTC	CASSLEAGARSEQFF
TRBV18	.	TRBJ1-2	TRBD1	TGTGCCAGCTCACCACCGTCCGGGACAGGGGGCTATGGCTACACCTTC	CASSPPSGTGGYGYTF
TRBV7-9	.	TRBJ1-1	TRBD1	TGTGCCAGCAGCATTTACAGGGGGCCGCAAAGTGAAGCTTTCTTT	CASSIYRGPQSEAFF
TRBV4-1	.	TRBJ2-7	TRBD1	TGCGCCAGCAGCCAGGGACAGCCCTACGAGCAGTACTTC	CASSQGQPYEQYF
TRBV6-5	.	TRBJ2-2	TRBD2	TGTGCCAGCAGTTACTCCGCGGGAGGGTTCAGCGGGGAGCTGTTTTTT	CASSYSAGGFSGELFF
TRBV18	.	TRBJ1-1	TRBD1	TGTGCCAGCTCAGGATTGGGACAGGTACTGTACACTGAAGCTTTCTTT	CASSGLGQVLYTEAFF
TRBV18	once	TRBJ2-5	.	TGTGCCAGCCGGCAGGGATTACAAGAGACCCAGTACTTC	CASRQGLQETQYF
TRBV27	.	TRBJ2-7	TRBD1	TGTGCCAGCAGTCACAGGGGGACCTACGAGCAGTACTTC	CASSHRGTYEQYF
TRBV4-1	.	TRBJ1-5	.	TGCGCCAGCAGCCAATGGACAACCCCAGACCAGCCCCAGCATTTT	CASSQWTTPDQPQHF
TRBV10-1	.	TRBJ1-5	TRBD1	TGCGCCAGCAGTGCACAGGGGGCCGGTCAGCCCCAGCATTTT	CASSAQGAGQPQHF
TRBV20-1	.	TRBJ2-7	.	TGCAGTGTACAGGATGCCTACGAGCAGTACTTC	CSVQDAYEQYF
TRBV2	.	TRBJ2-7	.	TGTGCCAGCAGCCCGTTTGGTTACGAGCAGTACTTC	CASSPFGYEQYF
TRBV11-2	.	TRBJ1-1	.	TGTGCCAGCAGCTTAGAACAGGTGAACACTGAAGCTTTCTTT	CASSLEQVNTEAFF
TRBV4-3	once	TRBJ1-5	.	TGCGCCAGCAGCCAAGATGTAGGCAATCAGCCCCAGCATTTT	CASSQDVGNQPQHF
TRBV29-1	.	TRBJ1-3	.	TGCAGCGTTGAAGACCGGGTATCTGGAAACACCATATATTTT	CSVEDRVSGNTIYF
TRBV29-1	.	TRBJ2-7	.	TGCAGCGTTGATGTCTCTGGACACTACGAGCAGTACTTC	CSVDVSGHYEQYF
TRBV28	few	TRBJ1-5	.	TGTGCCAGCAGTTTGGAAGGAGGAGTGACTCAGCCCCAGCATTTT	CASSLEGGVTQPQHF
TRBV6-5	once	TRBJ2-3	TRBD1	TGTGCCAGCAGTTACTCGACAGGGGCAGATACGCAGTATTTT	CASSYSTGADTQYF
TRBV4-1	few	TRBJ2-1	.	TGCGCCAGCAGCCAAGCGCCGCTAGCGAATGAGCAGTTCTTC	CASSQAPLANEQFF
TRBV28	.	TRBJ1-5	TRBD1	TGTGCCAGCAGCCAACTGACAGGGCTCAATCAGCCCCAGCATTTT	CASSQLTGLNQPQHF
TRBV6-5	.	TRBJ1-2	.	TGTGCCAGCAGTTATAGCGGGACGATGAGCTATGGCTACACCTTC	CASSYSGTMSYGYTF
TRBV30	once	TRBJ1-3	.	TGTGCCTGGAGTGAAATGAGAACGTGGGGAAACACCATATATTTT	CAWSEMRTWGNTIYF
TRBV29-1	.	TRBJ1-1	.	TGCAGCGTTGACGACACTGAAGCTTTCTTT	CSVDDTEAFF
TRBV9	.	TRBJ2-5	.	TGTGCCAGCAGCGTAGAACCAGGACTAGGGGGAGAGACCCAGTACTTC	CASSVEPGLGGETQYF
TRBV7-8	.	TRBJ1-5	TRBD1	TGTGCCAGCAGCACACGACAGGGTGATCAGCCCCAGCATTTT	CASSTRQGDQPQHF
TRBV5-4	few	TRBJ2-3	.	TGTGCCAGCAGCTTGTGGCTAGATACGCAGTATTTT	CASSLWLDTQYF
TRBV7-2	.	TRBJ1-1	.	TGTGCCAGCAGCTTGTTTGGGCGGAACACTGAAGCTTTCTTT	CASSLFGRNTEAFF
TRBV30	.	TRBJ2-3	TRBD2	TGTGCCTGGAGTTTAACTAGCGGGAGGATGGATACGCAGTATTTT	CAWSLTSGRMDTQYF
TRBV25-1	.	TRBJ2-7	TRBD2	TGTGCCAGCAGTGACCCCGGGACTAGCGGGAGGGCCTACGAGCAGTACTTC	CASSDPGTSGRAYEQYF
TRBV11-3	.	TRBJ1-1	TRBD1	TGTGCCAGCAGTTCCGACAGGGACACTGAAGCTTTCTTT	CASSSDRDTEAFF
TRBV7-8	.	TRBJ1-2	.	TGTGCCAGCAGCTTACAGGGGAAGCCGGATGGCTACACCTTC	CASSLQGKPDGYTF
TRBV28	.	TRBJ2-1	.	TGTGCCAGCAGTTCCTCAGGGATTGAGCAGTTCTTC	CASSSSGIEQFF
TRBV10-3	.	TRBJ2-1	.	TGTGCCATCAGTGAACGGCGGGACAATGAGCAGTTCTTC	CAISERRDNEQFF